This TCR beta chain appears in the sequencing data of a study of T cells after posttransplantation cyclophosphamide. Regarding this clone: Its target is unknown.

The data were produced by immunoSEQ multiplex PCR, yet TCRdb's version contains in-frame clones alone and is incomplete. The table records about 6,800 clones, under 95% of them present only once. Study outcomes and limitations: Blood and skin or GI T cell repertoires showed limited TRB overlap. Recipient CMV seropositivity and CMV reactivation strongly tracked TRB clonality.

Busulfan-fludarabine conditioning, marrow transplant, and cyclophosphamide on days +3 and +4 were administered. This TCR came from a female patient between 50 and 59 years old who received an allogeneic stem cell transplant from a related donor, was CMV-positive, and had no GVHD. Among the T cells, some may be from the graft donor. The material was PBMCs, obtained 1404 days after allogeneic stem cell transplant with posttransplant cyclophosphamide.

CDR3 sequence reads: CASGPQGDTEAFF. The CDR3 DNA is TGTGCTAGTGGACCTCAGGGGGACACTGAAGCTTTCTTT. This chain joins TRBV12-5 and TRBJ1-1; 7 nucleotides match TRBD1. This CDR3 is 13 amino acids long. J lost 3 bases, V lost 6 bases, and 4 bases had no gene match. Per germline, CDR1 LGHNT and CDR2 FRNRAP.